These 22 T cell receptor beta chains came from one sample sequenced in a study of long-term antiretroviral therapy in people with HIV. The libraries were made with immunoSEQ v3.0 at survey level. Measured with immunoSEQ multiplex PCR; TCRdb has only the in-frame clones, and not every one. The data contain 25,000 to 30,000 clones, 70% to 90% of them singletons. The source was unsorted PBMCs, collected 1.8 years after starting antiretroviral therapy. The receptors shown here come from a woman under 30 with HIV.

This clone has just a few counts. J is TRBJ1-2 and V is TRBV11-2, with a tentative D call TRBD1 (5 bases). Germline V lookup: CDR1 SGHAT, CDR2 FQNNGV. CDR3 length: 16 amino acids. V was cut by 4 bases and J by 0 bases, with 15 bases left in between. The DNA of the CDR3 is TGTGCCAGCAGCTCCTACGCAGGGAGTACTAACTATGGCTACACCTTC. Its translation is CASSSYAGSTNYGYTF.

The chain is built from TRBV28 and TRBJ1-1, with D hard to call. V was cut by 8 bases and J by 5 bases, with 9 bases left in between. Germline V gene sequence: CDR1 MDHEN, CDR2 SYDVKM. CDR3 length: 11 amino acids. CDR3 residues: CASPEGTEAFF. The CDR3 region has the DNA TGTGCCAGCCCTGAGGGAACTGAAGCTTTCTTT.

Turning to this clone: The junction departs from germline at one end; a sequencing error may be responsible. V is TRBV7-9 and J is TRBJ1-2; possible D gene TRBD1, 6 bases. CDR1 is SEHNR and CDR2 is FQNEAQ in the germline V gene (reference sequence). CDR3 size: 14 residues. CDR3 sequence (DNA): TGTGCCAGCAGCCGTACAGGGAAAGACTACGGCTACACCTTC. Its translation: CASSRTGKDYGYTF.

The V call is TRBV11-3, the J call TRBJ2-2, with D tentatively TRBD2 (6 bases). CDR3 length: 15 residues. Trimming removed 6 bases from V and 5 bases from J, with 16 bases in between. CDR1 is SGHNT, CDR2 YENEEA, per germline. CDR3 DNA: TGTGCCAGCAGTCCTCGCGGGGTAGGAACCGGGGAGCTGTTTTTT. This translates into CASSPRGVGTGELFF.

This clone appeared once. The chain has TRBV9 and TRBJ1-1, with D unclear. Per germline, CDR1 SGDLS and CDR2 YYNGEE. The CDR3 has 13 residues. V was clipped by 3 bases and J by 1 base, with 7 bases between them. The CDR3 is CASSGYRNTEAFF. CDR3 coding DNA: TGTGCCAGCAGCGGTTACAGGAACACTGAAGCTTTCTTT.

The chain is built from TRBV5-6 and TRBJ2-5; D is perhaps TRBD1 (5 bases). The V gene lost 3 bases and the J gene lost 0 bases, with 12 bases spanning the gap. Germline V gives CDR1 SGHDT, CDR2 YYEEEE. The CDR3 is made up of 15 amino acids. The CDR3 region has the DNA TGTGCCAGCAGCTCTTGGGCGACAGACCAAGAGACCCAGTACTTC. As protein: CASSSWATDQETQYF.

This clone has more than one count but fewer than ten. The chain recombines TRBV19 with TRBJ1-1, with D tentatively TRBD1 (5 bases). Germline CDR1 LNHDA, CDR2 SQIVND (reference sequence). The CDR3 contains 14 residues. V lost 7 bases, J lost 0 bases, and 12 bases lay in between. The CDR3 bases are TGTGCCAGTACCGGGACCGTGTTGAACACTGAAGCTTTCTTT. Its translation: CASTGTVLNTEAFF.

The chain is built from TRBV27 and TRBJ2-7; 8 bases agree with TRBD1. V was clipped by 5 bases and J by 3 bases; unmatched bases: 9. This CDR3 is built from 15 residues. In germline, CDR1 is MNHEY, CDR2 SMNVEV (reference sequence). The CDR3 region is CASSPGTGAYYEQYF. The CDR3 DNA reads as TGTGCCAGCAGTCCCGGGACAGGTGCCTACTACGAGCAGTACTTC.

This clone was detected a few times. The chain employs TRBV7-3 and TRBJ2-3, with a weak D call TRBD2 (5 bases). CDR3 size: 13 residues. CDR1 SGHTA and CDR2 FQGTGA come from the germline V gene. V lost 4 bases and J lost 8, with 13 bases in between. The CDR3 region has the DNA TGTGCCAGCAGCTCCCCGGAGGTTGTTACGCAGTATTTT. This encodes CASSSPEVVTQYF.

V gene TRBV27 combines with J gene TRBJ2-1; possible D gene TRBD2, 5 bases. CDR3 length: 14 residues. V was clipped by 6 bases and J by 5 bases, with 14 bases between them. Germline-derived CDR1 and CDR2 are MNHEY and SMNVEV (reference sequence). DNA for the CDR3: TGTGCCAGCAGCTTAAGGACTTACGACAATGAGCAGTTCTTC. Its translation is CASSLRTYDNEQFF.

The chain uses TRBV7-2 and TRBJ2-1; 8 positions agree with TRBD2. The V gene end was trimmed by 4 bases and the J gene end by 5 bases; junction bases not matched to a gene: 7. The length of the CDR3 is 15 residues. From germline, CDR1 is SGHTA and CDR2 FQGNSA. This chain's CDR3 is CASSYLAGIDNEQFF. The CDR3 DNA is TGTGCCAGCAGCTATCTAGCGGGTATCGACAATGAGCAGTTCTTC.

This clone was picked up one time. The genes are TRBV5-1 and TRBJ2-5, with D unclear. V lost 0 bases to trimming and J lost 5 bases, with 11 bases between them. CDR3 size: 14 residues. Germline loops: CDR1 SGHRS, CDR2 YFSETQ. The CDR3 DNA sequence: TGCGCCAGCAGCTTGGTTGACGGCAGGGAGACCCAGTACTTC. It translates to CASSLVDGRETQYF. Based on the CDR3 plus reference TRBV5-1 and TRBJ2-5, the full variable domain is KAGVTQTPRYLIKTRGQQVTLSCSPISGHRSVSWYQQTPGQGLQFLFEYFSETQRNKGNFPGRFSGRQFSNSRSEMNVSTLELGDSALYLCASSLVDGRETQYFGPGTRLLVL.

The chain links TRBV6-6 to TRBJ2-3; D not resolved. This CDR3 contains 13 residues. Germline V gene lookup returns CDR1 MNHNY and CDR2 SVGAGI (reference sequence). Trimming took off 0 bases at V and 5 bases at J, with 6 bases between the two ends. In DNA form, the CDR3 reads TGTGCCAGCAGTTACTCGAAGGTAGATACGCAGTATTTT. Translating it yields CASSYSKVDTQYF.

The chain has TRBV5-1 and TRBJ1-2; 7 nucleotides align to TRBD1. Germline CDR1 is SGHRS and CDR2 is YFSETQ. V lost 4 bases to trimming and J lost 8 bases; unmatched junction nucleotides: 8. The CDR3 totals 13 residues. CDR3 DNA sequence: TGCGCCAGCAGCCCCCCCCAGGGGGGCGGCTACACCTTC. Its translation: CASSPPQGGGYTF.

This chain's CDR3 is CASSFPGTLREQYF. The CDR3 DNA reads as TGTGCCAGCAGCTTTCCCGGCACCCTTCGGGAGCAGTACTTC. The V call is TRBV7-2, the J call TRBJ2-7; D remains unclear. The V gene's germline CDR1 is SGHTA and CDR2 FQGNSA. CDR3 size: 14 residues. Between the trimmed V and J ends, which lost 3 bases and 7 bases, there was a span of 16 bases.

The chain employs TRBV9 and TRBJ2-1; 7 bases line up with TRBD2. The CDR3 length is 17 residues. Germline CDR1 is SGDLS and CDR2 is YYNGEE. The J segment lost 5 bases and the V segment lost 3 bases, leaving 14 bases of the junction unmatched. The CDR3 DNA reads TGTGCCAGCAGCGGGCCCTGGGGGGGGATAAGGAACAATGAGCAGTTCTTC. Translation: CASSGPWGGIRNNEQFF.

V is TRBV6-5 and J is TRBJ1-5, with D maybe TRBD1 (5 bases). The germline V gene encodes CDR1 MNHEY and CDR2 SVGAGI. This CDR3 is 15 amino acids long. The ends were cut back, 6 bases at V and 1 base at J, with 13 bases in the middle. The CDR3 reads CASRGWDDSNQPQHF. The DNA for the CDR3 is TGTGCCAGCAGAGGATGGGACGACAGCAATCAGCCCCAGCATTTT.

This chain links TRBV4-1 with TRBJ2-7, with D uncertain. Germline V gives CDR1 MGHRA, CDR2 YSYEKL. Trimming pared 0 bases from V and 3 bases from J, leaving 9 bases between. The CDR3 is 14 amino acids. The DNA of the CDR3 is TGCGCCAGCAGCCAAGAGGTGCGCGACTACGAGCAGTACTTC. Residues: CASSQEVRDYEQYF.

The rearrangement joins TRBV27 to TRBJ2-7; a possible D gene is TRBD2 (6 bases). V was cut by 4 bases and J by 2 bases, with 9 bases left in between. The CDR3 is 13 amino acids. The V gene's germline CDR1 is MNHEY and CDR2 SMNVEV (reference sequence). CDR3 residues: CASSWGLTYEQYF. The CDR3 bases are TGTGCCAGCAGTTGGGGACTTACCTACGAGCAGTACTTC.

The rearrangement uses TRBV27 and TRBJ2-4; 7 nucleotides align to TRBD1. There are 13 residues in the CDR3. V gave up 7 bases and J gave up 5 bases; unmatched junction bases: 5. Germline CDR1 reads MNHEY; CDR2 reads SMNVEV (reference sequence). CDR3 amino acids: CASMKGAENIQYF. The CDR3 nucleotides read TGTGCCAGCATGAAGGGGGCTGAAAACATTCAGTACTTC.

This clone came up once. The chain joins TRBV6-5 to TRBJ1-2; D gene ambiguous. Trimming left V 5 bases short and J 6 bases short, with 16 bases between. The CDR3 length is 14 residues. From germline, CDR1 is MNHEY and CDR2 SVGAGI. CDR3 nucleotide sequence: TGTGCCAGCAGTCTTGAGCTAGACCTGGATGGCTACACCTTC. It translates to CASSLELDLDGYTF.

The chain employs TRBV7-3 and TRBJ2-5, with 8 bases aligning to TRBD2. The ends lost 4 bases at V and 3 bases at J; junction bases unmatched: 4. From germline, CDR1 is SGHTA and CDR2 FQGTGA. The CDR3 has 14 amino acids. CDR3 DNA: TGTGCCAGCAGCTCCCGGGGGGGCGAAGAGACCCAGTACTTC. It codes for CASSSRGGEETQYF.